Each of the 24 T cell receptor beta chains below was sequenced from the same sample in a study of human T cells and chemical hapten exposure. Time point here: healthy volunteer bleed at 2 weeks. RNA extraction used unfractionated whole blood as the source of total RNA. TCRdb independently ran MiXCR on the RACE reads; one entry per CDR3 protein. The repertoire holds under 95,000 distinct CDR3 sequences, roughly 8% seen once, with approximately 2.8% in the top ten. The sequenced sample was whole blood. These receptor sequences come from a female donor in good health. Some clones in this sample may be carry-over from other donors' samples.

This clonotype was seen only a few times. The junction and the germline gene differ at one end; a read error may be behind it. This chain connects TRBV20-1 to TRBJ2-7; D remains unclear. The CDR3 has 12 amino acids. Germline-derived CDR1 and CDR2 are DFQATT and SNEGSKA (reference sequence). This CDR3 is CSATKATHEEYF. The CDR3 coding sequence is TGCAGTGCCACGAAGGCAACCCACGAGGAGTACTTC.

This clonotype occurred many times. V and J are TRBV6-5 and TRBJ2-5; D is unresolved. Germline V lookup: CDR1 MNHEY, CDR2 SVGAGI. V was clipped by 2 bases and J by 5 bases, with 9 bases between them. This CDR3 contains 13 residues. This CDR3 reads CASSYRVGETQYF. The CDR3 DNA is TGTGCCAGCAGTTACCGGGTAGGGGAGACCCAGTACTTC.

This clonotype has only a few counts. The chain links TRBV29-1 to TRBJ2-3; 12 bases match TRBD2. CDR3 length equals 15 residues. From germline, CDR1 is SQVTM and CDR2 ANQGSEA. The J segment lost 4 bases and the V segment lost 7 bases, leaving 9 bases of the junction unmatched. The CDR3 region is CSAARLAGESDTQYF. The CDR3 bases are TGCAGCGCCGCCCGACTAGCGGGAGAATCAGATACGCAGTATTTT.

The gene calls are TRBV29-1 and TRBJ2-1, with 11 bases fitting TRBD2. CDR3 length: 16 residues. Germline lookup yields CDR1 SQVTM and CDR2 ANQGSEA. J was trimmed by 0 bases and V by 3 bases; bases with no gene match: 4. The CDR3 bases are TGCAGCGTTGAGGGGACTAGCGGCCACTCCTACAATGAGCAGTTCTTC. Its protein product is CSVEGTSGHSYNEQFF.

V usage is TRBV7-9 and J usage is TRBJ1-1; 7 positions agree with TRBD1. CDR1 is SEHNR, CDR2 FQNEAQ, per germline (reference sequence). V lost 4 bases to trimming and J lost 0 bases; unmatched junction nucleotides: 2. The CDR3 covers 14 residues. The CDR3 DNA follows: TGTGCCAGCAGCTCGACAGGGTTGAACACTGAAGCTTTCTTT. As protein: CASSSTGLNTEAFF.

This chain links TRBV7-8 with TRBJ1-3, with TRBD1 identical over 7 bases. Losses at the gene ends were 4 bases for V and 0 bases for J; bases not matched to a gene: 3. The CDR3 has 15 amino acids. Germline V lookup: CDR1 SGHVS, CDR2 FQNEAQ. The chain's CDR3 is CASSSGGSSGNTIYF. CDR3 in DNA: TGTGCCAGCAGCTCAGGGGGTAGCTCTGGAAACACCATATATTTT.

This clonotype has ten or more counts. V usage is TRBV4-3 and J usage is TRBJ1-5; D unclear. There are 15 residues in the CDR3. V was trimmed by 0 bases and J by 5 bases, leaving 11 bases between them. Germline CDR1 is LGHNA and CDR2 is YSLEER. The CDR3 here is CASSQDAGVDQPQHF. The CDR3 DNA reads TGCGCCAGCAGCCAAGATGCAGGCGTTGATCAGCCCCAGCATTTT.

This clonotype was recorded once. A clone one base away is much larger, so this may be a read error. The chain uses TRBV6-2 or TRBV6-3 and TRBJ2-7, with 8 bases that match TRBD1. The CDR3 has 15 residues. Germline assignment: CDR1 MNHEY and CDR2 SVGEGT. The ends lost 6 bases at V and 2 bases at J; junction bases unmatched: 9. This chain's CDR3 is CASRPTGEKTYEQYF. The CDR3 DNA sequence: TGTGCCAGCAGGCCGACAGGGGAAAAGACCTACGAGCAGTACTTC.

The chain has TRBV9 and TRBJ1-5; D gene uncertain. The germline CDR1 and CDR2 sequences are SGDLS and YYNGEE. The CDR3 loop spans 15 amino acids. V shed 0 bases and J shed 3 bases, with 10 bases lying between them. CDR3 amino acids: CASSVGGQPNQPQHF. CDR3 bases: TGTGCCAGCAGCGTAGGTGGGCAGCCCAATCAGCCCCAGCATTTT.

DNA of the CDR3: TGTGCCAGCAGCGTAGGCCGGGACAGGGGGCTCGGAAACACCATATATTTT. Its protein product is CASSVGRDRGLGNTIYF. The chain joins TRBV9 to TRBJ1-3, with 12 bases fitting TRBD1. Germline loops: CDR1 SGDLS, CDR2 YYNGEE. The CDR3 extends over 17 amino acids. The V gene end was trimmed by 0 bases and the J gene end by 4 bases; junction bases not matched to a gene: 5.

At least ten counts were recorded for this clonotype. The chain recombines TRBV7-2 with TRBJ2-3; possible D gene TRBD1, 6 bases. The CDR3 has 11 residues. CDR1 is SGHTA and CDR2 is FQGNSA in the germline V gene. The ends were cut back, 5 bases at V and 8 bases at J, with 8 bases in the middle. CDR3 region: CASSLGGTQYF. The CDR3 nucleotides read TGTGCCAGCAGCCTAGGGGGTACGCAGTATTTT.

This clonotype was seen more than once but under ten times. The CDR3 sequence: CASSLSSPSYNEQFF. The CDR3 DNA reads TGTGCCAGCAGCCTATCCTCCCCTAGCTACAATGAGCAGTTCTTC. V and J are TRBV11-2 and TRBJ2-1, with no clear D. The CDR3 consists of 15 residues. Trimming took off 5 bases at V and 3 bases at J, with 14 bases between the two ends. Germline V lookup: CDR1 SGHAT, CDR2 FQNNGV.

This chain links TRBV27 with TRBJ2-1; perhaps TRBD1 as D (6 bases). The ends were cut back, 5 bases at V and 0 bases at J, with 11 bases in the middle. The CDR3 spans 15 residues. Germline V gene data show CDR1 as MNHEY and CDR2 as SMNVEV (reference sequence). The CDR3 region has the DNA TGTGCCAGCAGTGAGACAGGCGACTCCTACAATGAGCAGTTCTTC. Amino acids: CASSETGDSYNEQFF.

This clonotype was detected only a few times. J is TRBJ2-7 and V is TRBV11-2, with D possibly TRBD1 on 6 matching bases. Trimming removed 10 bases at V and 4 bases at J, with 20 bases between. The CDR3 contains 14 residues. Germline CDR1 reads SGHAT; CDR2 reads FQNNGV. CDR3 bases: TGTGCCACATCTCCAACCAGGGGATTGTACGAGCAGTACTTC. This gives the protein CATSPTRGLYEQYF.

The chain links TRBV27 to TRBJ2-5; 10 bases are a match to TRBD2. Trimming took 3 bases from V and 5 from J; bases not matched to a gene: 3. This CDR3 is 14 amino acids long. The germline V gene has CDR1 MNHEY and CDR2 SMNVEV (reference sequence). The CDR3 bases are TGTGCCAGCAGTTTCCTAGCGGGAGTGGAGACCCAGTACTTC. Its translation is CASSFLAGVETQYF.

The chain recombines TRBV10-3 with TRBJ2-5, with TRBD1 matching 9 bases. The CDR3 loop spans 17 amino acids. Per the germline V gene, CDR1 is ENHRY and CDR2 is SYGVKD. V shed 0 bases, J shed 5 bases, and the junction held 10 bases outside the gene matches. The CDR3 loop is CAISESGQGTRDETQYF. The CDR3 DNA reads as TGTGCCATCAGTGAGTCGGGACAGGGAACACGGGATGAGACCCAGTACTTC.

This clonotype has at least ten counts. V is TRBV29-1 and J is TRBJ1-6; 9 nucleotides match TRBD1. The V segment lost 4 bases and the J segment 11 bases; nucleotides outside the gene matches: 6. Germline CDR1 is SQVTM and CDR2 is ANQGSEA. There are 13 residues in the CDR3. The CDR3, as DNA: TGCAGCGTTGGGGACAGGGTTAAGGCACCCCTCCACTTT. Encoded protein: CSVGDRVKAPLHF.

This clonotype has a handful of counts. The rearrangement joins TRBV20-1 to TRBJ2-1; D gene uncertain. The V end was cut by 7 bases, the J end by 5 bases, with 18 bases between. Germline loops: CDR1 DFQATT, CDR2 SNEGSKA (reference sequence). The CDR3 loop spans 14 amino acids. This CDR3 reads CSVYIPIPHNEQFF. In nucleotides, the CDR3 is TGCAGTGTTTACATTCCAATACCCCACAATGAGCAGTTCTTC.

This clonotype was counted between two and nine times. This chain joins TRBV19 and TRBJ1-6; 11 nucleotides line up with TRBD1. The J segment lost 7 bases and the V segment lost 6 bases, leaving 2 bases of the junction unmatched. The CDR3 consists of 14 residues. Germline V gene data show CDR1 as LNHDA and CDR2 as SQIVND (reference sequence). In DNA, the CDR3 is TGTGCCAGTAGGGACAGGGGGCAGAATTCACCCCTCCACTTT. Amino acids: CASRDRGQNSPLHF.

This clonotype was picked up a small number of times. The J gene is TRBJ2-3, the V gene TRBV7-2; TRBD2 aligns across 8 bases. V was pared by 0 bases and J by 5 bases, with 7 bases of the junction left unmatched. The CDR3 covers 16 residues. Germline assignment: CDR1 SGHTA and CDR2 FQGNSA. The DNA for the CDR3 is TGTGCCAGCAGCTTAGCCGGAGCGGGAGCGCTAGATACGCAGTATTTT. Translating gives CASSLAGAGALDTQYF.

This clonotype was detected ten times or more. This chain links TRBV7-9 with TRBJ1-3; no definite D call. Between the trimmed V and J ends, which lost 3 bases and 0 bases, there was a span of 9 bases. Germline V CDR1 and CDR2: SEHNR, FQNEAQ (reference sequence). The CDR3 extends over 15 amino acids. The CDR3 sequence: CASSLDLSSGNTIYF. The CDR3 bases are TGTGCCAGCAGCTTGGACCTGAGCTCTGGAAACACCATATATTTT.

Only a few counts were recorded for this clonotype. The J gene is TRBJ2-3, the V gene TRBV6-1; the match to TRBD2 covers 8 bases. V shed 5 bases, J shed 1 base, and the junction held 5 bases outside the gene matches. Germline V lookup: CDR1 MNHNS, CDR2 SASEGT. This CDR3 contains 15 residues. In DNA, the CDR3 is TGTGCCAGCAGTCTAATCGGGGGGGGCACAGATACGCAGTATTTT. Translating it yields CASSLIGGGTDTQYF.

The sample holds many counts of this clonotype. The CDR3 nucleotides are TGCAGTGCTAGAGATCCGGGTCTAGCGGGACTGGATGAGCAGTTCTTC. Residues: CSARDPGLAGLDEQFF. This rearrangement joins TRBV20-1 to TRBJ2-1, with 9 bases matching TRBD2. Unmatched junction bases numbered 11, after V lost 0 bases and J lost 8 bases. The CDR3 totals 16 residues. Per the germline V gene, CDR1 is DFQATT and CDR2 is SNEGSKA (reference sequence).

The rearrangement links TRBV5-4 to TRBJ2-6, with D tentatively TRBD1 (6 bases). Germline loops: CDR1 SGHNT, CDR2 YYREEE (reference sequence). This CDR3 has 14 residues. Between the trimmed V and J ends, which lost 7 bases and 4 bases, there was a span of 12 bases. The CDR3 is CASQGISGANVLTF. The CDR3, as DNA: TGTGCCAGCCAGGGGATTTCGGGGGCCAACGTCCTGACTTTC.